The count of the clone carrying this T cell receptor (beta chain) is one. An input of roughly 0.5 to 1 ug of RNA was subjected to reverse transcription using random hexamers. TCRdb independently ran MiXCR on the immunoSEQ multiplex PCR reads; one entry per CDR3 protein. The sample has about 160,000 distinct CDR3 sequences; approximately 95% are singletons. These data are taken from a study of CD8 T cells in Susac syndrome. This TCR was recovered from a human donor with Susac syndrome. Input material: CD4+ T cells from PBMCs.

The CDR3 DNA follows: TGTGCCAGCAGCCGAGAAGGGACAGGGGCCAATGAGCAGTTCTTC. Amino acid sequence: CASSREGTGANEQFF. This chain links TRBV14 with TRBJ2-1; 10 nucleotides match TRBD1. Germline V lookup: CDR1 SGHDN, CDR2 FVKESK. The junction had 6 bases not matched to a gene; V was cut back by 4 bases and J by 6 bases. This CDR3 contains 15 residues. The whole variable domain, remainder taken from reference TRBV14 and TRBJ2-1, is EAGVTQFPSHSVIEKGQTVTLRCDPISGHDNLYWYRRVMGKEIKFLLHFVKESKQDESGMPNNRFLAERTGGTYSTLKVQPAELEDSGVYFCASSREGTGANEQFFGPGTRLTVL.